The 23 T cell receptor beta chains presented below share a single source sample, sequenced in a study of blood T cell repertoires in COVID-19. Some clones are missing from TCRdb's copy, which holds only in-frame ones; the method was immunoSEQ multiplex PCR. Among some 210,000 clones listed, 81% were seen once. Sequencing input: PBMCs or T cells enriched from blood (not recorded which). The receptor source for this set is a woman between 50 and 59 years old with acute COVID-19.

The rearrangement links TRBV7-9 to TRBJ2-7; perhaps TRBD1 as D (6 bases). Trimming removed 5 bases from V and 6 bases from J, with 14 bases in between. The CDR3 covers 13 residues. Germline-derived CDR1 and CDR2 are SEHNR and FQNEAQ (reference sequence). In DNA form, the CDR3 reads TGTGCCAGCAGCCCGCAGGGGCCCCTCGAGCAGTACTTC. Its translation is CASSPQGPLEQYF.

The CDR3 sequence: CASSLRGRTGKGNEQFF. The DNA for the CDR3 is TGTGCCAGCAGTTTACGAGGACGGACAGGGAAGGGTAATGAGCAGTTCTTC. The chain recombines TRBV28 with TRBJ2-1, with TRBD1 matching 8 bases. Germline-derived CDR1 and CDR2 are MDHEN and SYDVKM. CDR3 length equals 17 residues. V lost 2 bases, J lost 7 bases, and 13 bases stayed unmatched.

The V call is TRBV19, the J call TRBJ1-4; D uncertain. The CDR3 covers 13 residues. Germline V gene lookup returns CDR1 LNHDA and CDR2 SQIVND (reference sequence). Trimming left V 8 bases short and J 5 bases short, with 12 bases between. The CDR3 nucleotides are TGTGCCAGTCACCGAGGTGAAAATGAAAAACTGTTTTTT. Protein sequence: CASHRGENEKLFF.

This clone showed up just once. V usage is TRBV16 and J usage is TRBJ1-5; the D is unclear. The V end was cut by 0 bases, the J end by 4 bases, with 10 bases between. Germline lookup yields CDR1 KGHSY and CDR2 FQNENV. The CDR3 sequence is 15 residues long. DNA of the CDR3: TGTGCCAGCAGCCAATCCGGCAGCGGGAATCAGCCCCAGCATTTT. This translates into CASSQSGSGNQPQHF.

The rearrangement uses TRBV18 and TRBJ2-5; D possibly corresponds to TRBD2 (5 bases). The CDR3 totals 16 residues. V was shortened by 3 bases and J by 5 bases, with 19 bases between the two germline ends. Germline CDR1 KGHSH, CDR2 LQKENI. The CDR3 nucleotides are TGTGCCAGCTCACCTTTGGACCCGTCATGGAGGGAGACCCAGTACTTC. This sequence encodes CASSPLDPSWRETQYF. Filled out from reference TRBV18 and TRBJ2-5, the complete variable domain reads NAGVMQNPRHLVRRRGQEARLRCSPMKGHSHVYWYRQLPEEGLKFMVYLQKENIIDESGMPKERFSAEFPKEGPSILRIQQVVRGDSAAYFCASSPLDPSWRETQYFGPGTRLLVL.

This chain links TRBV10-3 with TRBJ2-7; 9 bases are shared with TRBD1. Germline V lookup: CDR1 ENHRY, CDR2 SYGVKD. Germline trimming cut 7 bases from V and 1 base from J; bases unmatched to any gene: 8. The CDR3 has 15 residues. The CDR3 spells CAIKGGQGLSYEQYF. CDR3 DNA: TGTGCCATCAAAGGGGGACAGGGACTTTCCTACGAGCAGTACTTC.

V gene TRBV5-1 combines with J gene TRBJ1-1, with 8 bases matching TRBD1. From germline, CDR1 is SGHRS and CDR2 YFSETQ. The CDR3 spans 11 residues. Trimming at V came to 5 bases and at J to 11 bases, leaving 5 bases not matched to a gene. The CDR3, as DNA: TGCGCCAGCAGACAGGGGGGCTCGGCTTTCTTT. As protein: CASRQGGSAFF. Combining the CDR3 with reference TRBV5-1 and TRBJ1-1 gives the whole variable domain KAGVTQTPRYLIKTRGQQVTLSCSPISGHRSVSWYQQTPGQGLQFLFEYFSETQRNKGNFPGRFSGRQFSNSRSEMNVSTLELGDSALYLCASRQGGSAFFGQGTRLTVV.

This chain joins TRBV9 and TRBJ1-3; D may be TRBD1 (6 bases). CDR3 length: 16 amino acids. V lost 4 bases, J lost 2 bases, and 16 bases lay in between. Germline V gene sequence: CDR1 SGDLS, CDR2 YYNGEE. CDR3: CASSPQNRQAGNTIYF. CDR3 sequence (DNA): TGTGCCAGCAGCCCCCAAAACCGACAGGCTGGAAACACCATATATTTT.

The V gene is TRBV14, the J gene TRBJ1-2; D gene unclear. With 4 bases removed from V and 5 bases from J, the gap between germline ends came to 11 bases. CDR3 length: 13 residues. The germline V gene encodes CDR1 SGHDN and CDR2 FVKESK. The CDR3 bases are TGTGCCAGCAGCCGTCTCCTTTCGTATGGCTACACCTTC. Its translation: CASSRLLSYGYTF.

This chain links TRBV24-1 with TRBJ2-5; 7 bases are shared with TRBD2. Germline-derived CDR1 and CDR2 are KGHDR and SFDVKD. This CDR3 spans 15 amino acids. Losses at the gene ends were 3 bases for V and 1 base for J; bases not matched to a gene: 4. The CDR3 DNA reads as TGTGCCACCAGTGATCGGACGGGGGGCCAAGAGACCCAGTACTTC. This codes for CATSDRTGGQETQYF.

The genes are TRBV16 and TRBJ2-5; 8 positions match TRBD2. The germline V gene has CDR1 KGHSY and CDR2 FQNENV. V was clipped by 5 bases and J by 5 bases; unmatched bases: 7. The CDR3 is made up of 14 amino acids. The DNA for the CDR3 is TGTGCCAGCAGCTCCCGACTAGCGTCGGAGACCCAGTACTTC. It encodes CASSSRLASETQYF.

V is TRBV30 and J is TRBJ1-5; D remains unclear. The CDR3 extends over 13 amino acids. The ends were cut back, 2 bases at V and 1 base at J, with 6 bases in the middle. Germline V gene lookup returns CDR1 GTSNPN and CDR2 SVGIG (reference sequence). The CDR3 here is CAWSRGSNQPQHF. CDR3 nucleotides: TGTGCCTGGAGTCGAGGGAGCAATCAGCCCCAGCATTTT.

This sequence joins TRBV19 and TRBJ1-3; 7 nucleotides align to TRBD1. Germline V gives CDR1 LNHDA, CDR2 SQIVND (reference sequence). V lost 7 bases to trimming and J lost 1 base; unmatched junction nucleotides: 7. The CDR3 spans 15 residues. DNA of the CDR3: TGTGCCAGTACGGACAGGTGGGAGTCTGGAAACACCATATATTTT. Translation gives CASTDRWESGNTIYF.

The J gene is TRBJ2-3, the V gene TRBV27, with 9 bases that match TRBD1. J gave up 1 base and V 7 bases, and 6 bases lay outside the gene matches. The germline V gene has CDR1 MNHEY and CDR2 SMNVEV (reference sequence). CDR3 length equals 15 residues. CDR3 loop: CASTFRTGGTDTQYF. DNA of the CDR3: TGTGCCAGCACCTTCAGGACAGGGGGCACAGATACGCAGTATTTT.

This chain joins TRBV19 and TRBJ1-1, with TRBD1 as a possible D gene (6 bases). This CDR3 spans 16 amino acids. V dropped 7 bases and J dropped 5 bases, with 23 bases sitting between them. CDR1 and CDR2 (germline): LNHDA, SQIVND (reference sequence). In DNA form, the CDR3 reads TGTGCCAGTACTCCGCTTGGGGGCTCGATTATGACTGAAGCTTTCTTT. It codes for CASTPLGGSIMTEAFF. The complete variable domain, with remaining parts taken from reference TRBV19 and TRBJ1-1, reads DGGITQSPKYLFRKEGQNVTLSCEQNLNHDAMYWYRQDPGQGLRLIYYSQIVNDFQKGDIAEGYSVSREKKESFPLTVTSAQKNPTAFYLCASTPLGGSIMTEAFFGQGTRLTVV.

The rearrangement joins TRBV18 to TRBJ1-1; tentatively, D is TRBD1 (5 bases). The CDR3 is 13 amino acids. The germline V gene has CDR1 KGHSH and CDR2 LQKENI. Trimming took 0 bases from V and 8 from J, leaving 10 bases between them. The CDR3 DNA reads TGTGCCAGCTCACCACCGAGTAGGGGCGAAGCTTTCTTT. This codes for CASSPPSRGEAFF.

The genes are TRBV5-5 and TRBJ1-3; TRBD1 might be the D (6 bases). Trimming took off 4 bases at V and 1 base at J, with 12 bases between the two ends. Germline V gene sequence: CDR1 SGHKS, CDR2 YYEKEE (reference sequence). This CDR3 is 15 amino acids long. This CDR3 reads CASSRTETSGNTIYF. In DNA, the CDR3 is TGTGCCAGCAGCCGGACAGAGACTTCTGGAAACACCATATATTTT.

The V call is TRBV4-2, the J call TRBJ1-2; TRBD1 is a possible D gene (5 bases). The length of the CDR3 is 15 residues. Germline V gene sequence: CDR1 LGHNA, CDR2 YNFKEQ. V lost 3 bases and J lost 8, with 19 bases in between. The CDR3 region is CASSQLGREDSGYTF. Written as DNA, the CDR3 is TGTGCCAGCAGCCAGCTGGGGCGGGAGGACTCGGGCTACACCTTC.

The table lists this clone with a few counts. The J gene is TRBJ2-1, the V gene TRBV7-9; tentatively, D is TRBD1 (6 bases). V lost 5 bases to trimming and J lost 7 bases, with 21 bases between them. The CDR3 is 16 amino acids. Germline V gives CDR1 SEHNR, CDR2 FQNEAQ (reference sequence). CDR3 region: CASSHLGGESRNEQFF. CDR3 in DNA: TGTGCCAGCAGCCACTTAGGGGGAGAATCGAGAAATGAGCAGTTCTTC.

The CDR3 protein is CAWSVRHSGMDTQYF. CDR3 nucleotides: TGTGCCTGGAGTGTACGACATAGCGGGATGGATACGCAGTATTTT. The chain carries TRBV30 and TRBJ2-3; the match to TRBD2 covers 8 bases. The CDR3 sequence is 15 residues long. V was clipped by 0 bases and J by 6 bases; unmatched bases: 8. Per germline, CDR1 GTSNPN and CDR2 SVGIG (reference sequence).

Here the CDR3 DNA reads TGTGCCAGCCTTATCCCGGGACAGGGATTAGAAGGCTACACCTTC. Amino acids: CASLIPGQGLEGYTF. The gene calls are TRBV6-5 and TRBJ1-2; TRBD1 aligns across 9 bases. The V and J ends lost 8 bases and 8 bases, in that order; junction bases with no gene match: 15. CDR1 is MNHEY and CDR2 is SVGAGI in the germline V gene. CDR3 size: 15 residues.

The chain combines TRBV11-2 with TRBJ2-3, with 9 bases that match TRBD2. Germline V gives CDR1 SGHAT, CDR2 FQNNGV. The CDR3 runs 16 residues. The trim removed 3 bases at V and 6 bases at J, leaving 10 bases unmatched. The CDR3 DNA follows: TGTGCCAGCAGCTTCCTAGCGGGGCTAAACATGGATACGCAGTATTTT. Translation: CASSFLAGLNMDTQYF. Complete variable domain (other parts from reference TRBV11-2 and TRBJ2-3): EAGVAQSPRYKIIEKRQSVAFWCNPISGHATLYWYQQILGQGPKLLIQFQNNGVVDDSQLPKDRFSAERLKGVDSTLKIQPAKLEDSAVYLCASSFLAGLNMDTQYFGPGTRLTVL.

This clone was seen a handful of times. The V call is TRBV28, the J call TRBJ1-2, with TRBD1 identical over 9 bases. This CDR3 is built from 16 residues. Germline V CDR1 and CDR2: MDHEN, SYDVKM. J was trimmed by 7 bases and V by 5 bases; bases with no gene match: 14. In DNA form, the CDR3 reads TGTGCCAGCAGTCCGGGACTGGACAGGGGAAACGTTGGCTACACCTTC. Translated, it gives CASSPGLDRGNVGYTF.